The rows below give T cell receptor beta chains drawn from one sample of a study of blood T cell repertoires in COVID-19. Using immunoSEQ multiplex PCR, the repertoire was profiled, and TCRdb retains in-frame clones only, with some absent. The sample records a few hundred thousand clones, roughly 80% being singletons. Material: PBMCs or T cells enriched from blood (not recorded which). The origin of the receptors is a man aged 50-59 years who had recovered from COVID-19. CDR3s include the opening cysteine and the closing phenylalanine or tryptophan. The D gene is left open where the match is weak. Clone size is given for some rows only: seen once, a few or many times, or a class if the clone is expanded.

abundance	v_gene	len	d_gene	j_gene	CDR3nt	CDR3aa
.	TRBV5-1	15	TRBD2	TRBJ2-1	TGCGCCAGCACCCAGACTAGCGGGTCCTACAATGAGCAGTTCTTC	CASTQTSGSYNEQFF
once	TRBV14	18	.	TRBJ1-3	TGTGCCAGCAGCCCGCTGGAAAACGTACAGGGCTCTGGAAACACCATATATTTT	CASSPLENVQGSGNTIYF
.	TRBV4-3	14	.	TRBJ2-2	TGCGCCAGCAGCCAAGAGGTAACGGCCGGGGAGCTGTTTTTT	CASSQEVTAGELFF
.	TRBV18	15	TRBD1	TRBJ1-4	TGTGCCAGCTCATCGCGGGACAGTCTTAATGAAAAACTGTTTTTT	CASSSRDSLNEKLFF
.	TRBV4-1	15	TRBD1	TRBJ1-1	TGCGCCAGCAGCCAAAAAGGACAGGGGAGCACTGAAGCTTTCTTT	CASSQKGQGSTEAFF
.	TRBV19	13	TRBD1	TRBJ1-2	TGTGCCAGTAACGGACAGGGGATCTATGGCTACACCTTC	CASNGQGIYGYTF
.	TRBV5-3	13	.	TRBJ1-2	TGTGCCAGAAGCGAGTCCGCGGGCTATGGCTACACCTTC	CARSESAGYGYTF
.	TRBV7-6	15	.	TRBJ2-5	TGTGCCAGCAGCGCCAGAACAGGCATCCAAGAGACCCAGTACTTC	CASSARTGIQETQYF
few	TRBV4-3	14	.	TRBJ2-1	TGCGCCAGCAGCCAAGTAGGGCGGGTGGGTGAGCAGTTCTTC	CASSQVGRVGEQFF
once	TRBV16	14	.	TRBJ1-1	TGTGCCAGCAGCCAATCCCGGGGGAACACTGAAGCTTTCTTT	CASSQSRGNTEAFF
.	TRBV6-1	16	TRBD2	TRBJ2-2	TGTGCCAGCAGTGCTCCGGGACTAGCGGGCACCGGGGAGCTGTTTTTT	CASSAPGLAGTGELFF
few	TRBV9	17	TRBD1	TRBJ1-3	TGTGCCAGCAGCGTAGCTACAGGGGCACAGGGAGGAAACACCATATATTTT	CASSVATGAQGGNTIYF
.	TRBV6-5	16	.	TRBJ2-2	TGTGCCAGCAGTTCCCTACTAGGCGCGAACACCGGGGAGCTGTTTTTT	CASSSLLGANTGELFF
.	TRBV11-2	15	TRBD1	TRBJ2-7	TGTGCCAGCAGCTCAGTGACAGGGCGCTTCTACGAGCAGTACTTC	CASSSVTGRFYEQYF
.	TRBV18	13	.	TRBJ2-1	TGTGCCAGCTCACCAGGTCTAGCTCAAACGCAGTTCTTC	CASSPGLAQTQFF
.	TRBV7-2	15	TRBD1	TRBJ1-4	TGTGCCAGCAGCTTAGTAGGGACAGCAAATGAAAAACTGTTTTTT	CASSLVGTANEKLFF
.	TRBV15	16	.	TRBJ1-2	TGTGCCACCAGCAGAGATAGAGAGACAGCACGAAAAGGCTACACCTTC	CATSRDRETARKGYTF
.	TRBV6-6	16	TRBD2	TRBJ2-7	TGTGCCAGCAGCGGGACTAGCGGGAATAGAGGTGGCGAGCAGTACTTC	CASSGTSGNRGGEQYF
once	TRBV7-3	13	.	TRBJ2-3	TGTGCCAGCAGCTTGGAGGGGGCGCATACGCAGTATTTT	CASSLEGAHTQYF
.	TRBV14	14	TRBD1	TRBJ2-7	TGTGCCAGCAGCTATAGACAGGGGTTCTACGAGCAGTACTTC	CASSYRQGFYEQYF
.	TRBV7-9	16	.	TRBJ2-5	TGTGCCAGCAGCCCCTGGGGGCAGGCTGATCAAGAGACCCAGTACTTC	CASSPWGQADQETQYF
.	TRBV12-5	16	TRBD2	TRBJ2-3	TGTGCTAGTGGTTCGACCCTAGCGGGAGGGGTTCGTACGCAGTATTTT	CASGSTLAGGVRTQYF
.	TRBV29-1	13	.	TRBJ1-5	TGCAGCGTTGGAGCCAGGGCCAATCAGCCCCAGCATTTT	CSVGARANQPQHF
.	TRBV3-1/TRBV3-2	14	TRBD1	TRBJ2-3	TGTGCCAGCCTAGGGGGCGCGTCCCCAGATACGCAGTATTTT	CASLGGASPDTQYF
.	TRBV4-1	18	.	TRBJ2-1	TGCGCCAGCAGCCAAGCCCCTTCGCGAGTCCACCCCTACAATGAGCAGTTCTTC	CASSQAPSRVHPYNEQFF
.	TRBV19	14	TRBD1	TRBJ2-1	TGTGCCAGTAGTAGACAGGGCCCGTACAATGAGCAGTTCTTC	CASSRQGPYNEQFF
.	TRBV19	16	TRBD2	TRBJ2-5	TGTGCCAGTAGTATAGTAACTAGCGGGAGCCAAGAGACCCAGTACTTC	CASSIVTSGSQETQYF
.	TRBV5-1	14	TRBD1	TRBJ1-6	TGCGCCAGCAGCTTGGGACAGGGAGTCTCACCCCTCCACTTT	CASSLGQGVSPLHF
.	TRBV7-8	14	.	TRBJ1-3	TGTGCCAGCAGCTTGTTCAGCTCTGGAAACACCATATATTTT	CASSLFSSGNTIYF
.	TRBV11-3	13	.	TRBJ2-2	TGTGCCAGCAGCTTCCGGAACACCGGGGAGCTGTTTTTT	CASSFRNTGELFF
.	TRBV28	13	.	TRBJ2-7	TGTGCCAGCAGTTCGGACATCGCCTACGAGCAGTACTTC	CASSSDIAYEQYF
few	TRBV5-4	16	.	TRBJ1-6	TGTGCCAGCAGCTTGGACCCCGCCCGCCAGGGTTCACCCCTCCACTTT	CASSLDPARQGSPLHF
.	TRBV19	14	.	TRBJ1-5	TGTGCCTCAACGGGAGCAGCAGGAACCCAGCCCCAGCATTTT	CASTGAAGTQPQHF
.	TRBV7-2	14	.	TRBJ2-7	TGTGCCAGCAGCTTAGTCGACAAGAGCTACGAGCAGTACTTC	CASSLVDKSYEQYF
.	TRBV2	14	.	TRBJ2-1	TGTGCCAGCGGGGGGGCCGAGTCCTACAATGAGCAGTTCTTC	CASGGAESYNEQFF
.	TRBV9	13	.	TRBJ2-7	TGTGCCAGCAGCGTAGTCCTAGGGGGCGAGCAGTACTTC	CASSVVLGGEQYF
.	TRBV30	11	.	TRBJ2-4	TGTGCCTGGAGTCGGTTAACCATTCAGTACTTC	CAWSRLTIQYF
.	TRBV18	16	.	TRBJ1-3	TGTGCCAGCTCACCACAGGGGCCCCCCTCTGGAAACACCATATATTTT	CASSPQGPPSGNTIYF
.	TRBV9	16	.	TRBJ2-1	TGTGCCAGCAGCGTAGCTACCCCAGGTGTATGGAATGAGCAGTTCTTC	CASSVATPGVWNEQFF
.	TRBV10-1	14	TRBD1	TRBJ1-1	TGCGCCAGCAGCCCCGGGACAGCTGACACTGAAGCTTTCTTT	CASSPGTADTEAFF
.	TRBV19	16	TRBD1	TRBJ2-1	TGTGCCAGTAGTATTTTCCGGGACAGGGTTTGGAATGAGCAGTTCTTC	CASSIFRDRVWNEQFF
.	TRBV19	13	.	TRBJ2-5	TGTGCCAGTAGTATATCTCGGCAAGAGACCCAGTACTTC	CASSISRQETQYF
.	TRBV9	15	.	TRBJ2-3	TGTGCCAGCAGCGTAGGGCTAGCGAACACAGATACGCAGTATTTT	CASSVGLANTDTQYF
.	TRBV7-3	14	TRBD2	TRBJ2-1	TGTGCCAGCAGCCCCAGCGGGGGACGATGGGAGCAGTTCTTC	CASSPSGGRWEQFF
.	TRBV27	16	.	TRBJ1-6	TGTGCCAGCAGTAGCCCCAGGGGTAGCTATAATTCACCCCTCCACTTT	CASSSPRGSYNSPLHF
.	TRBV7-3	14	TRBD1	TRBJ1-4	TGTGCCAGCAGCTTTGACAGGGCAAATGAAAAACTGTTTTTT	CASSFDRANEKLFF
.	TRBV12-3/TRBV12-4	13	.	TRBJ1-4	TGTGCCAGCAAGGGGCAGGGAGGGGAAAAACTGTTTTTT	CASKGQGGEKLFF
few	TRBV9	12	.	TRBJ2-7	TGTGCCAGCAGCGTAGATTCGGGCGAGCAGTACTTC	CASSVDSGEQYF
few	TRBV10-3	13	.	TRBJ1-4	TGTGCCATCAGTGCAGGGATAAATGAAAAACTGTTTTTT	CAISAGINEKLFF
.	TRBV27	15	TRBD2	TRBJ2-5	TGTGCCAGCAGTTTAACCGGGACTAGCGGGGAGACCCAGTACTTC	CASSLTGTSGETQYF
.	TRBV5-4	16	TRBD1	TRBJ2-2	TGTGCCAGCAGCTTGGCCCGACAGGGAACCACCGGGGAGCTGTTTTTT	CASSLARQGTTGELFF
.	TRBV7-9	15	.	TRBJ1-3	TGTGCCAGCAGCTTAGGGGGCGCAAGTGGAAACACCATATATTTT	CASSLGGASGNTIYF
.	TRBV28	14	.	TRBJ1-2	TGTGCCAGCAGTTTGGTACAGAACCGTCGTGGCTACACCTTC	CASSLVQNRRGYTF
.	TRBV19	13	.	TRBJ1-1	TGTGCCAGTAGCTTTGACAGCGACACTGAAGCTTTCTTT	CASSFDSDTEAFF